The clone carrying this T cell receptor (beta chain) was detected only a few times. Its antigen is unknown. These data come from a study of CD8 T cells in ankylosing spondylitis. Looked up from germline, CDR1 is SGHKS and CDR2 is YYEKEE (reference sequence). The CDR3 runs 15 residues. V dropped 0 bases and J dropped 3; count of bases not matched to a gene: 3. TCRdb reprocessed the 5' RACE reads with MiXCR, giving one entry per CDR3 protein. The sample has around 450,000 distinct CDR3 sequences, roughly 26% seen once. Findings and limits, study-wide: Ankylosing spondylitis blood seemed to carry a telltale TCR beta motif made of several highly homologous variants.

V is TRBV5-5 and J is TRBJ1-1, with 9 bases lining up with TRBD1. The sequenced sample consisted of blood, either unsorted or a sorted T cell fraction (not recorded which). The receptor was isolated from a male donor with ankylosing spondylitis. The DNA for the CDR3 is TGTGCCAGCAGCTTGGACAGGGGGCGCGACACTGAAGCTTTCTTT. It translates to CASSLDRGRDTEAFF.